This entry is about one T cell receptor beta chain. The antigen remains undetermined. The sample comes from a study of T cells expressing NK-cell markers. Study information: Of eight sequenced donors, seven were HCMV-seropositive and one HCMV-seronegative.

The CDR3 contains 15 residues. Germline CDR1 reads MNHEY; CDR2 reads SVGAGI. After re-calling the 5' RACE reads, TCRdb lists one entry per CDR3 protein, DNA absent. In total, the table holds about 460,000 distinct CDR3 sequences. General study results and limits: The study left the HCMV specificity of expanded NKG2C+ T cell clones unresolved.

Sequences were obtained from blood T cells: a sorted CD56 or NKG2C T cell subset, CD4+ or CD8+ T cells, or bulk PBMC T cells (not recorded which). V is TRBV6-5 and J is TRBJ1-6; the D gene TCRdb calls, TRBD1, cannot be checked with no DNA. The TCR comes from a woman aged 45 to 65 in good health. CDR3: CASRPRTGNNSPLHF.